Listed below are T cell receptor beta chains from one sample, sequenced in a study of CD8 T cells in ankylosing spondylitis. TCRdb fed the 5' RACE reads into MiXCR, producing one record per CDR3 protein. The top ten clones hold 0.85% to 1.4% of a sample with 300,000 to 350,000 distinct CDR3 sequences, roughly 14% of them seen once. Specimen: blood, either unsorted or a sorted T cell fraction (not recorded which). The source is a male donor with ankylosing spondylitis or in good health (not recorded which). Both conserved end residues are part of each CDR3. D genes are given only for firm matches. Clone size is shown for a subset of rows, as once, few, many or a class of expanded clone.

d_call | j_call | v_call | clone_size | cdr3_aa | cdr3_nt
NA | TRBJ2-7 | TRBV12-3/TRBV12-4 | many | CASSLGAGGLDEQYF | TGTGCCAGCAGTTTAGGGGCAGGAGGGCTGGACGAGCAGTACTTC
NA | TRBJ1-1 | TRBV6-5 | NA | CASSNPARATEAFF | TGTGCCAGCAGTAACCCCGCCAGGGCCACTGAAGCTTTCTTT
TRBD2 | TRBJ2-2 | TRBV12-3/TRBV12-4 | few | CASTLGLAGGGGELFF | TGTGCCAGCACCCTAGGGCTAGCGGGAGGAGGCGGGGAGCTGTTTTTT
NA | TRBJ2-7 | TRBV6-1 | few | CASSPNGQVYEQYF | TGTGCCAGCAGTCCCAACGGACAAGTCTACGAGCAGTACTTC
TRBD2 | TRBJ2-1 | TRBV20-1 | NA | CSARGATSGRQNEQFF | TGCAGTGCTAGAGGTGCCACTAGCGGGAGGCAGAATGAGCAGTTCTTC
TRBD2 | TRBJ2-1 | TRBV10-3 | NA | CAIRPSGLGGDEQFF | TGTGCCATCAGACCTAGCGGGCTGGGGGGCGATGAGCAGTTCTTC
TRBD1 | TRBJ2-7 | TRBV27 | NA | CASSPAYRGPLVYEQYF | TGTGCCAGCAGTCCAGCCTACAGGGGCCCCCTAGTCTACGAGCAGTACTTC
NA | TRBJ2-1 | TRBV11-2 | few | CASSSLVVVFDEQFF | TGTGCCAGCAGCTCACTAGTAGTGGTTTTCGATGAGCAGTTCTTC
NA | TRBJ2-1 | TRBV18 | few | CASSSSMNEQFF | TGTGCCAGCTCATCCTCAATGAATGAGCAGTTCTTC
TRBD2 | TRBJ2-1 | TRBV14 | few | CASSHKSGGSYNEQFF | TGTGCCAGCAGCCACAAAAGCGGGGGTTCCTACAATGAGCAGTTCTTC
NA | TRBJ2-7 | TRBV5-6 | NA | CASTLGGLVYEQYF | TGTGCCAGCACCCTCGGGGGACTTGTCTACGAGCAGTACTTC
NA | TRBJ2-1 | TRBV30 | NA | CAWAPRSSYNEQFF | TGTGCCTGGGCTCCGAGGAGCTCCTACAATGAGCAGTTCTTC
TRBD2 | TRBJ2-5 | TRBV3-1 | NA | CASSQGIAGGQETQYF | TGTGCCAGCAGTCAAGGGATAGCGGGGGGCCAAGAGACCCAGTACTTC
NA | TRBJ2-6 | TRBV5-1 | few | CASSLGVQGSGANVLTF | TGCGCCAGCAGCTTGGGCGTACAGGGTTCTGGGGCCAACGTCCTGACTTTC
NA | TRBJ1-1 | TRBV6-1 | few | CASRATSGESSTEAFF | TGTGCCAGCAGAGCTACCTCAGGGGAATCCTCCACTGAAGCTTTCTTT
NA | TRBJ2-4 | TRBV27 | few | CASSATGMGNIQYF | TGTGCCAGCAGCGCCACAGGGATGGGGAACATTCAGTACTTC
NA | TRBJ1-6 | TRBV3-1 | NA | CASSQKGRNSPLHF | TGTGCCAGCAGCCAAAAGGGAAGGAATTCACCCCTCCACTTT
TRBD1 | TRBJ1-1 | TRBV29-1 | many | CSAGTGNTEAFF | TGCAGCGCTGGGACAGGGAACACTGAAGCTTTCTTT
NA | TRBJ1-5 | TRBV6-1 | NA | CASTAGGPNQPQHF | TGTGCCAGCACCGCGGGGGGGCCGAATCAGCCCCAGCATTTT
NA | TRBJ2-3 | TRBV3-1 | NA | CASSQKGADTQYF | TGTGCCAGCAGCCAAAAAGGGGCAGATACGCAGTATTTT
TRBD2 | TRBJ2-7 | TRBV12-3/TRBV12-4 | NA | CASSPGLAGGNGEQYF | TGTGCCAGCAGTCCGGGACTAGCGGGAGGGAACGGCGAGCAGTACTTC
TRBD2 | TRBJ2-4 | TRBV19 | NA | CASSLLAGNKNIQYF | TGTGCCAGTAGTTTACTAGCGGGTAATAAAAACATTCAGTACTTC
NA | TRBJ2-3 | TRBV7-9 | NA | CASSFRWNTDTQYF | TGTGCCAGCAGCTTTAGATGGAATACAGATACGCAGTATTTT
NA | TRBJ2-3 | TRBV29-1 | NA | CSAAQGSTDTQYF | TGCAGCGCCGCGCAGGGTAGCACAGATACGCAGTATTTT
TRBD1 | TRBJ1-2 | TRBV29-1 | few | CSVLWTGAIKYGYTF | TGCAGCGTCCTCTGGACAGGGGCCATTAAGTATGGCTACACCTTC
NA | TRBJ2-7 | TRBV5-1 | NA | CASSSTIPREQYF | TGCGCCAGCAGCTCAACTATCCCGAGGGAGCAGTACTTC
NA | TRBJ2-5 | TRBV12-3/TRBV12-4 | NA | CASAAQETQYF | TGTGCCAGCGCCGCCCAAGAGACCCAGTACTTC
TRBD2 | TRBJ2-1 | TRBV6-1 | few | CASSHRGFSGGDNEQFF | TGTGCCAGCAGTCATAGGGGTTTTAGCGGGGGAGACAATGAGCAGTTCTTC
TRBD2 | TRBJ2-7 | TRBV5-1 | few | CASRSGTSGPPSPYEQYF | TGCGCCAGCAGATCCGGGACTAGCGGGCCCCCTTCTCCCTACGAGCAGTACTTC
TRBD1 | TRBJ1-6 | TRBV14 | few | CASSLDRANNSPLHF | TGTGCCAGCAGCCTGGACAGGGCGAATAATTCACCCCTCCACTTT
TRBD1 | TRBJ1-1 | TRBV20-1 | many | CSASPLTGMNTEAFF | TGCAGTGCTAGCCCCCTGACAGGGATGAACACTGAAGCTTTCTTT
TRBD1 | TRBJ2-7 | TRBV2 | NA | CAILTGGEHEQYF | TGTGCCATCTTAACAGGGGGCGAGCACGAGCAGTACTTC
NA | TRBJ1-1 | TRBV12-3/TRBV12-4 | NA | CASTRGSMNTEAFF | TGTGCCAGCACCCGGGGCAGTATGAACACTGAAGCTTTCTTT
NA | TRBJ1-3 | TRBV5-1 | few | CASRRDTHSGNTIYF | TGCGCCAGCAGGAGGGACACTCACTCTGGAAACACCATATATTTT
TRBD2 | TRBJ2-1 | TRBV5-1 | many | CASPLGGRLAEDNEQFF | TGCGCCAGCCCTTTGGGGGGAAGGCTAGCGGAGGACAATGAGCAGTTCTTC
TRBD2 | TRBJ2-7 | TRBV10-3 | few | CAISAPHLGAGGYEQYF | TGTGCCATCAGTGCCCCGCACCTGGGGGCGGGAGGCTACGAGCAGTACTTC
TRBD1 | TRBJ2-5 | TRBV29-1 | few | CSVTGGAETQYF | TGCAGCGTTACAGGGGGCGCAGAGACCCAGTACTTC
TRBD1 | TRBJ2-1 | TRBV7-6 | few | CASSLVGTGGNEQFF | TGTGCCAGCAGCTTAGTAGGGACAGGGGGTAATGAGCAGTTCTTC
NA | TRBJ2-1 | TRBV9 | few | CASSATEGRIIF | TGTGCCAGCAGCGCGACCGAGGGGCGGATTATCTTC
NA | TRBJ2-2 | TRBV6-1 | many | CASTWGRVPGGELFF | TGTGCCAGCACCTGGGGGCGGGTCCCTGGGGGGGAGCTGTTTTTT
TRBD1 | TRBJ2-3 | TRBV12-5 | NA | CASGPRTGLDTQYF | TGTGCTAGTGGTCCCCGGACAGGGCTGGATACGCAGTATTTT